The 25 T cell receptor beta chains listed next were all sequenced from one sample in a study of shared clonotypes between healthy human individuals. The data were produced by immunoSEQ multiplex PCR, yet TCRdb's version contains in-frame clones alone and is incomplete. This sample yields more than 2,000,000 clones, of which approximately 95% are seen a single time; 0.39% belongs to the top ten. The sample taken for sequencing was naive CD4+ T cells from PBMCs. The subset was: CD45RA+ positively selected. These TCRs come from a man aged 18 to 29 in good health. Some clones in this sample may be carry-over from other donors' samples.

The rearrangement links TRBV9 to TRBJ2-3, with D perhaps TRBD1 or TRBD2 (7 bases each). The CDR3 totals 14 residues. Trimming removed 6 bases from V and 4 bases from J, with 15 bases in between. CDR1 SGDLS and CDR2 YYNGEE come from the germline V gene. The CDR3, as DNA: TGTGCCAGCAACAGGGGAGGGGCGGCAGATACGCAGTATTTT. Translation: CASNRGGAADTQYF.

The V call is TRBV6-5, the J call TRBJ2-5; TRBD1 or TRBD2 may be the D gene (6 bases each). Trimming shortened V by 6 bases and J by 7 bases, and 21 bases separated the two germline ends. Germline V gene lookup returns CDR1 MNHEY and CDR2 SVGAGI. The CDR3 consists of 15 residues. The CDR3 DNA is TGTGCCAGCAGCCCCCCGGGACATCACGGGAGGACCCAGTACTTC. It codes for CASSPPGHHGRTQYF.

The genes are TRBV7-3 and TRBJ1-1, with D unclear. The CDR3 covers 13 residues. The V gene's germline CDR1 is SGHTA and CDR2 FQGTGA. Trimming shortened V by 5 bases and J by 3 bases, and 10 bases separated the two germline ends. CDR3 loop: CASSQTGHTEAFF. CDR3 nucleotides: TGTGCCAGCAGCCAAACGGGTCACACTGAAGCTTTCTTT.

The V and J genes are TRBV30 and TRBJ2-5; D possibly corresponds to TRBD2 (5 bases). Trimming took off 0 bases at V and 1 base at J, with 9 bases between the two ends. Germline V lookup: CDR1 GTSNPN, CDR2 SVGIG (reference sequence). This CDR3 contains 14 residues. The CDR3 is CAWSVGGGQETQYF. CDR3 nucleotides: TGTGCCTGGAGTGTCGGCGGAGGCCAAGAGACCCAGTACTTC.

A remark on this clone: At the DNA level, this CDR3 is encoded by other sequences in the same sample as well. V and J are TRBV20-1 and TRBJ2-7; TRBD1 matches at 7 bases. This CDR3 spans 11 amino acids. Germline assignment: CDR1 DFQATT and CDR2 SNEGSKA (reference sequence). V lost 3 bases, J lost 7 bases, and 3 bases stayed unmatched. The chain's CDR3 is CSASDRAEQYF. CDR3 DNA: TGCAGTGCTAGCGACAGGGCGGAGCAGTACTTC.

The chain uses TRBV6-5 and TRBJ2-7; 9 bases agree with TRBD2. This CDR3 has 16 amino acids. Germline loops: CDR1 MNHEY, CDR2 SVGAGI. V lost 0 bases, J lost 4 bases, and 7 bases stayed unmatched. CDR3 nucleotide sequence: TGTGCCAGCAGTTACTCTGCGCGGGAGGGAAATTACGAGCAGTACTTC. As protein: CASSYSAREGNYEQYF.

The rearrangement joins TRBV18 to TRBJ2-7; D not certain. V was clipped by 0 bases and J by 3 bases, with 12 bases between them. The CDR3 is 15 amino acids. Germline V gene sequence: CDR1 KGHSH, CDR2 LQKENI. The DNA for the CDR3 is TGTGCCAGCTCACCACCGCCCGTGAATGGCTACGAGCAGTACTTC. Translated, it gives CASSPPPVNGYEQYF.

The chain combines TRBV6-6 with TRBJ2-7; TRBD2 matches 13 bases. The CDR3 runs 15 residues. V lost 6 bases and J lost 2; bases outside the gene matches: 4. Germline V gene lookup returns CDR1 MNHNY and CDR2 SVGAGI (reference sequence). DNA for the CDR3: TGTGCCAGCAGCCCAGGACTAGCGGGAGCCTACGAGCAGTACTTC. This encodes CASSPGLAGAYEQYF.

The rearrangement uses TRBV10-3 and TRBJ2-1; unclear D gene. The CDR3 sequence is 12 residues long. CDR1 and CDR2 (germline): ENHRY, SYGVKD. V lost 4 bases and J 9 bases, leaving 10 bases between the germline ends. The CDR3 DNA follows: TGTGCCATCAGTGCCGGGTTTGGTGAGCAGTTCTTC. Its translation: CAISAGFGEQFF.

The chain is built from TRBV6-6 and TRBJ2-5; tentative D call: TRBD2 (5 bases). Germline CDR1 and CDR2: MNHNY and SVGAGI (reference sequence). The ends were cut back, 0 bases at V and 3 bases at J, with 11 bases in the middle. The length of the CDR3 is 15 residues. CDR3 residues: CASSYSGLLKETQYF. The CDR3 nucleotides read TGTGCCAGCAGTTACTCCGGACTGCTTAAAGAGACCCAGTACTTC.

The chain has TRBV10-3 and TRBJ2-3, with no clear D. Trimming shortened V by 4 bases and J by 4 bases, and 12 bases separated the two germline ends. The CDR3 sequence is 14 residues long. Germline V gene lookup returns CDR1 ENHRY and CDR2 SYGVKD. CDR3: CAISGGGNADTQYF. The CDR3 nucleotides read TGTGCCATCAGTGGGGGTGGGAACGCAGATACGCAGTATTTT.

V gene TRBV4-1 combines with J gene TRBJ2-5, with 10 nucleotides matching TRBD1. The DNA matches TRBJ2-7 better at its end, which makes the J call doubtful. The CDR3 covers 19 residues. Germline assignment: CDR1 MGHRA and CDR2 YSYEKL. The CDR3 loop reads CASSQDLEGDRGLSYEQYF. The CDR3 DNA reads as TGCGCCAGCAGCCAAGATTTGGAAGGGGACAGGGGTTTATCCTACGAGCAGTACTTC.

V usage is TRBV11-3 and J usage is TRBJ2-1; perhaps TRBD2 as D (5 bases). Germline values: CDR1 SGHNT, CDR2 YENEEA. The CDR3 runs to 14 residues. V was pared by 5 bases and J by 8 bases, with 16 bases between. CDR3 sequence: CASSRTRGEDEQFF. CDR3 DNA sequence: TGTGCCAGCAGCCGCACCCGGGGTGAAGATGAGCAGTTCTTC. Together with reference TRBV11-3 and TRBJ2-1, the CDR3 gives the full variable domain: EAGVVQSPRYKIIEKKQPVAFWCNPISGHNTLYWYLQNLGQGPELLIRYENEEAVDDSQLPKDRFSAERLKGVDSTLKIQPAELGDSAVYLCASSRTRGEDEQFFGPGTRLTVL.

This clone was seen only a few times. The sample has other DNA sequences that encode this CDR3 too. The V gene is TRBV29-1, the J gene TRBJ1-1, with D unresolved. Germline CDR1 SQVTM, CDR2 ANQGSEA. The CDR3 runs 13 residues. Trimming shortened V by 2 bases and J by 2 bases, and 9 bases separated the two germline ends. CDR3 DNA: TGCAGCGTTGAACGGAGACTTAACACTGAAGCTTTCTTT. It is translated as CSVERRLNTEAFF.

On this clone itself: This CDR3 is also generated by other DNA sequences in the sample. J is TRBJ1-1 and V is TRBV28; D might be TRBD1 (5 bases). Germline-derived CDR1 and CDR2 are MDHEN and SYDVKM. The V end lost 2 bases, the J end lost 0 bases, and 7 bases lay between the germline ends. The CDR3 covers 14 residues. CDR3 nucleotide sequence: TGTGCCAGCAGTTTAGGGGGAATGAACACTGAAGCTTTCTTT. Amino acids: CASSLGGMNTEAFF.

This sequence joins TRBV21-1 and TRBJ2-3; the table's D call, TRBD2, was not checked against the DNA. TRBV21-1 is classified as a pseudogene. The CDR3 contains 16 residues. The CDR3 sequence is CASSLRLDCTTDTQYF. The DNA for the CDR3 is TGTGCCAGCAGCCTAAGACTCGATTGTACCACAGATACGCAGTATTTT.

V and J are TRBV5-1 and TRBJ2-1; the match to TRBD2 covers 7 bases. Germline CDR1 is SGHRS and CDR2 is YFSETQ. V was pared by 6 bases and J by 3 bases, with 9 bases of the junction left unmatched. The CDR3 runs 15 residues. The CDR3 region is CASNRGSGVYNEQFF. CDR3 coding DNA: TGCGCCAGCAATCGGGGGAGCGGGGTCTACAATGAGCAGTTCTTC.

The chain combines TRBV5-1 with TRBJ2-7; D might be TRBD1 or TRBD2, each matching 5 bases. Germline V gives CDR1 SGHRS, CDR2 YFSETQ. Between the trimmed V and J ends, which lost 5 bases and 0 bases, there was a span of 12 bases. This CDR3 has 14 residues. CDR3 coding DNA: TGCGCCAGCAGTCGGGACGCTAGCTCCTACGAGCAGTACTTC. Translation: CASSRDASSYEQYF.

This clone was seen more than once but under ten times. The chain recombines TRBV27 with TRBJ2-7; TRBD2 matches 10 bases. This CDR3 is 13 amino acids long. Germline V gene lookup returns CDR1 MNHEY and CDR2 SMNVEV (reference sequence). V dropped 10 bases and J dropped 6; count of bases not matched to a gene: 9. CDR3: CATASGRTGEQYF. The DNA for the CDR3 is TGTGCCACTGCTAGCGGGAGAACGGGCGAGCAGTACTTC.

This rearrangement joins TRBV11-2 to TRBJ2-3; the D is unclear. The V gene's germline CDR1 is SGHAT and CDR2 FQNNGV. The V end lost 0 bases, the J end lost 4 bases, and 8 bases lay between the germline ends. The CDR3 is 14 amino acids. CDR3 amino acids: CASSLDRTADTQYF. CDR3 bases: TGTGCCAGCAGCTTAGATAGGACGGCAGATACGCAGTATTTT.

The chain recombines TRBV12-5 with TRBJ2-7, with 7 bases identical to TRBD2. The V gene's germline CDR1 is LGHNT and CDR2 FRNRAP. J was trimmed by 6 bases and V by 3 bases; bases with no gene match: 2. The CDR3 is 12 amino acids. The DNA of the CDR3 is TGTGCTAGTGGTTTCCCGGGAGGCGAGCAGTACTTC. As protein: CASGFPGGEQYF.

Here the CDR3 DNA reads TGTGCCAGCAGTACACGCCATTCGAACACTGAAGCTTTCTTT. Translated: CASSTRHSNTEAFF. The chain links TRBV7-2 to TRBJ1-1; D gene ambiguous. The CDR3 is made up of 14 amino acids. Germline loops: CDR1 SGHTA, CDR2 FQGNSA. Trimming shortened V by 6 bases and J by 1 base, and 12 bases separated the two germline ends.

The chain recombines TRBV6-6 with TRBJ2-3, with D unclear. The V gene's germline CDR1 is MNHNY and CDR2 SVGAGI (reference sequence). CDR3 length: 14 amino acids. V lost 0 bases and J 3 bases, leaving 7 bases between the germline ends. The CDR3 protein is CASSYSFPTDTQYF. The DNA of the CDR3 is TGTGCCAGCAGTTACTCGTTCCCTACAGATACGCAGTATTTT.

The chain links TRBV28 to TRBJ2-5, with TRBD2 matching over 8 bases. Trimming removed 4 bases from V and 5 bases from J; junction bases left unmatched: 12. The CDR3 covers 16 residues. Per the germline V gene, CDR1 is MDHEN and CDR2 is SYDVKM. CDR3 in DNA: TGTGCCAGCAGTTCCGCGCCGGGGGGGGCCGGGGAGACCCAGTACTTC. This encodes CASSSAPGGAGETQYF.

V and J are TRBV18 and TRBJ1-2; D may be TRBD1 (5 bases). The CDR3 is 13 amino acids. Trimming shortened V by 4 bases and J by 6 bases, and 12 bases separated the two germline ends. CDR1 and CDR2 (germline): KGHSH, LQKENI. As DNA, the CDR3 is TGTGCCAGCTCACGGGACGGAGATGATGGCTACACCTTC. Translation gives CASSRDGDDGYTF.